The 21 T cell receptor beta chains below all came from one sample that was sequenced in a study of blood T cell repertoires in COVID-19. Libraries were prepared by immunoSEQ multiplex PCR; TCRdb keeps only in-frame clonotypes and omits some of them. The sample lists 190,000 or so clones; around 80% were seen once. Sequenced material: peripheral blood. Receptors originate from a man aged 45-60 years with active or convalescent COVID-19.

The CDR3 region has the DNA TGTGCCAGCGGACACAGCCACGGTGGGGCCAACGTCCTGACTTTC. It encodes CASGHSHGGANVLTF. The chain uses TRBV7-2 and TRBJ2-6; TRBD1 is a possible D gene (5 bases). The CDR3 length is 15 residues. V lost 8 bases, J lost 3 bases, and 14 bases lay in between. Looked up from germline, CDR1 is SGHTA and CDR2 is FQGNSA.

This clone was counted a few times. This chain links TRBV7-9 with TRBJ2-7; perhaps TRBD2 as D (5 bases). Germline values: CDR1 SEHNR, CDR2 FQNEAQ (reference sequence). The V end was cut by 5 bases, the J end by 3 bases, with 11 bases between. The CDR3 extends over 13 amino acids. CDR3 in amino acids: CASSGTDFYEQYF. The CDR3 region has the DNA TGTGCCAGCAGCGGCACGGACTTCTACGAGCAGTACTTC.

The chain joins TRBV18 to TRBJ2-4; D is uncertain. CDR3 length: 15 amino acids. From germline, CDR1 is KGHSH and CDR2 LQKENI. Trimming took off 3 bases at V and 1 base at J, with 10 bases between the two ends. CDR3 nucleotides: TGTGCCAGCTCACCCCCCGACAAGGCCAAAAACATTCAGTACTTC. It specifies CASSPPDKAKNIQYF.

The CDR3 loop is CASGQGYSRTEAFF. In DNA form, the CDR3 reads TGTGCCAGCGGACAGGGGTATTCGAGAACTGAAGCTTTCTTT. The chain employs TRBV2 and TRBJ1-1; 9 bases are a match to TRBD1. The CDR3 spans 14 residues. Trimming took 8 bases from V and 5 from J; bases not matched to a gene: 9. Germline CDR1 and CDR2: SNHLY and FYNNEI.

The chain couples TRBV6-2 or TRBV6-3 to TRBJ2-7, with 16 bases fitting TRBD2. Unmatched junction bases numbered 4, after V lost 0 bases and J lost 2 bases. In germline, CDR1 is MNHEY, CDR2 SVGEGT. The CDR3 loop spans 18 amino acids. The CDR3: CASSYSMGTSGRAYEQYF. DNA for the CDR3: TGTGCCAGCAGTTACTCGATGGGGACTAGCGGGAGGGCCTACGAGCAGTACTTC.

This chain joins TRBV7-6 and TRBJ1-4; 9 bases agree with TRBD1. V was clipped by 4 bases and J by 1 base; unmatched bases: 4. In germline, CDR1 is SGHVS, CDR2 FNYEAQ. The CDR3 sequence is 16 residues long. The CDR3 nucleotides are TGTGCCAGCAGCTACGGGACAGGGAAAACTAATGAAAAACTGTTTTTT. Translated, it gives CASSYGTGKTNEKLFF.

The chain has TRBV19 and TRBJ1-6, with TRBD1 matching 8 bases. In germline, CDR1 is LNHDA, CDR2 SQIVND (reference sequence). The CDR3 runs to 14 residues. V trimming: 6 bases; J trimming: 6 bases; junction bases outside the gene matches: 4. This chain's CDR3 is CASSPDRGNSPLHF. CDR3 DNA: TGTGCCAGTAGCCCAGACAGGGGTAATTCACCCCTCCACTTT.

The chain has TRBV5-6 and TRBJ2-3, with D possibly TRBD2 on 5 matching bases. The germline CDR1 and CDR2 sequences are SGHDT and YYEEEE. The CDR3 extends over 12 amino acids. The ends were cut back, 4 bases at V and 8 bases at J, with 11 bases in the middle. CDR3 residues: CASSLRAGTQYF. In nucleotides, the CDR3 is TGTGCCAGCAGCCTGAGGGCCGGTACGCAGTATTTT. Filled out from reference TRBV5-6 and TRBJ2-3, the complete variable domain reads DAGVTQSPTHLIKTRGQQVTLRCSPKSGHDTVSWYQQALGQGPQFIFQYYEEEERQRGNFPDRFSGHQFPNYSSELNVNALLLGDSALYLCASSLRAGTQYFGPGTRLTVL.

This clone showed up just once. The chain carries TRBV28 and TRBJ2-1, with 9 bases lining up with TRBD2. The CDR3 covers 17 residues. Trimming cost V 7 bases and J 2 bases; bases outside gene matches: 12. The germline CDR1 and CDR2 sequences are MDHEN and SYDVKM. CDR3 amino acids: CASNFLVAGVAYNEQFF. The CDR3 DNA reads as TGTGCCAGCAATTTCCTCGTAGCGGGAGTGGCCTACAATGAGCAGTTCTTC.

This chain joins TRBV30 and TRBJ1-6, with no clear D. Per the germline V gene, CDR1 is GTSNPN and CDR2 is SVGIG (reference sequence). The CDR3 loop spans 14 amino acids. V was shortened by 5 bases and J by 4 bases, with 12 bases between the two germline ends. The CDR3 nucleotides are TGTGCCTGGGGACGGTCTGAATATAATTCACCCCTCCACTTT. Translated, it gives CAWGRSEYNSPLHF.

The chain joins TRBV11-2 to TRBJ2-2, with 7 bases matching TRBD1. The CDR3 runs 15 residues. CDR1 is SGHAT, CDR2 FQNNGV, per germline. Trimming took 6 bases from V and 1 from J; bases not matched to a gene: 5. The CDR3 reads CASRHRDRNTGELFF. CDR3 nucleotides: TGTGCCAGCAGGCACCGGGACAGGAACACCGGGGAGCTGTTTTTT. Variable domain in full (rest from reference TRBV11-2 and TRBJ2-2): EAGVAQSPRYKIIEKRQSVAFWCNPISGHATLYWYQQILGQGPKLLIQFQNNGVVDDSQLPKDRFSAERLKGVDSTLKIQPAKLEDSAVYLCASRHRDRNTGELFFGEGSRLTVL.

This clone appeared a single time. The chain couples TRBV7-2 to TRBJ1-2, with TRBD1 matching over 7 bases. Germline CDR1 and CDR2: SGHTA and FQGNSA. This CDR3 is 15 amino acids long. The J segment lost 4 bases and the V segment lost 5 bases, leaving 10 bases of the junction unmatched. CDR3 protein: CASSRDSLPSYGYTF. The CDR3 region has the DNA TGTGCCAGCAGCCGGGACAGCCTGCCCTCCTATGGCTACACCTTC. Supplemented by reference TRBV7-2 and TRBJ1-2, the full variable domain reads GAGVSQSPSNKVTEKGKDVELRCDPISGHTALYWYRQSLGQGLEFLIYFQGNSAPDKSGLPSDRFSAERTGGSVSTLTIQRTQQEDSAVYLCASSRDSLPSYGYTFGSGTRLTVV.

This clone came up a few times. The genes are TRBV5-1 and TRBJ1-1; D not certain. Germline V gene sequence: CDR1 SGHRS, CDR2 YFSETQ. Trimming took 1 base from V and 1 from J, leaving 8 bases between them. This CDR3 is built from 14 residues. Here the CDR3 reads CASSLFGRNTEAFF. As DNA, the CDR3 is TGCGCCAGCAGCTTGTTCGGGAGGAACACTGAAGCTTTCTTT.

CDR3 in DNA: TGTGCCAGCAGCTTGACAGGGGATAATCCCTACGAGCAGTACTTC. Residues: CASSLTGDNPYEQYF. This chain uses TRBV5-8 with TRBJ2-7, with 7 bases lining up with TRBD1. The CDR3 covers 15 residues. J was trimmed by 2 bases and V by 1 base; bases with no gene match: 6. From germline, CDR1 is SGHTS and CDR2 YDEGEE.

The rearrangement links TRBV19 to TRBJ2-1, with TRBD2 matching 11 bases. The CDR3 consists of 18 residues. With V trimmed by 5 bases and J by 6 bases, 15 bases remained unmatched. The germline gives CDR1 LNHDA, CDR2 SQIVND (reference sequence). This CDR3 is CASSLERLAGKSSNEQFF. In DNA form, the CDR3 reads TGTGCCAGTAGTTTGGAACGACTAGCGGGGAAGTCAAGCAATGAGCAGTTCTTC.

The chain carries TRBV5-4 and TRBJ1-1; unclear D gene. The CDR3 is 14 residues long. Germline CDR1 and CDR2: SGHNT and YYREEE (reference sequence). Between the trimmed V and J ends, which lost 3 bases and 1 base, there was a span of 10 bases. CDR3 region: CASSSPVANTEAFF. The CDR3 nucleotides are TGTGCCAGCAGCTCGCCTGTAGCGAACACTGAAGCTTTCTTT. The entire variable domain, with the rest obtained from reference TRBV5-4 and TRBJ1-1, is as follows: ETGVTQSPTHLIKTRGQQVTLRCSSQSGHNTVSWYQQALGQGPQFIFQYYREEENGRGNFPPRFSGLQFPNYSSELNVNALELDDSALYLCASSSPVANTEAFFGQGTRLTVV.

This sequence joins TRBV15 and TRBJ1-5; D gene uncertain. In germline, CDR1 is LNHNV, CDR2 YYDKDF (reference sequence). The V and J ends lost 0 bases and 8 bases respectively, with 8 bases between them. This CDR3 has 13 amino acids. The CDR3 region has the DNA TGTGCCACCAGCAGAGATCTAGGTGAGCCCCAGCATTTT. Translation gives CATSRDLGEPQHF.

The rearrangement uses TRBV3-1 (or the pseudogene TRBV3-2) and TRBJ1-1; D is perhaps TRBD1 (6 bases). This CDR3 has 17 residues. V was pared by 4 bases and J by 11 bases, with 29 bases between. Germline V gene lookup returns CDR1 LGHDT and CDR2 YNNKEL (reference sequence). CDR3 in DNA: TGTGCCAGCAGCCGAGTGACCATGGGGGGGACAAACAGCGGGGCTTTCTTT. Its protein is CASSRVTMGGTNSGAFF.

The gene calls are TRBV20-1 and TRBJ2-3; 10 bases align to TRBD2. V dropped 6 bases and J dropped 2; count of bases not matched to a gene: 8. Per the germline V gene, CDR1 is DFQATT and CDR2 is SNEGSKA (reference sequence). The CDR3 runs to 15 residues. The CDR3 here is CSASPLAGVTDTQYF. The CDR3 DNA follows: TGCAGTGCGAGTCCTCTAGCGGGAGTCACAGATACGCAGTATTTT.

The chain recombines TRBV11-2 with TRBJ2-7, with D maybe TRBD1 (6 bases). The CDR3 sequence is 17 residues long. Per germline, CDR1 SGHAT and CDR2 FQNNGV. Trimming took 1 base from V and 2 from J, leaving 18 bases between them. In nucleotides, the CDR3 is TGTGCCAGCAGCTTAGTAAGGGGACACCGGTCGACCTACGAGCAGTACTTC. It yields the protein CASSLVRGHRSTYEQYF.

This chain's CDR3 is CASSSPGAQGAGGYTF. As DNA, the CDR3 is TGTGCCAGCAGCTCCCCCGGCGCGCAGGGGGCGGGGGGCTACACCTTC. The chain employs TRBV7-2 and TRBJ1-2, with 8 bases that match TRBD1. Trimming cost V 4 bases and J 8 bases; bases outside gene matches: 15. The CDR3 runs to 16 residues. The germline V gene encodes CDR1 SGHTA and CDR2 FQGNSA.